Shown below are 21 T cell receptor beta chains from a single sample sequenced in a study of blood T cell repertoires in COVID-19. The table came from immunoSEQ multiplex PCR; TCRdb's copy has only in-frame clones and leaves some out. The table has about 120,000 clones, around 91% seen once. The sequenced sample consisted of peripheral blood. The receptor set was obtained from a man in his 70s with active or convalescent COVID-19.

The chain joins TRBV24-1 to TRBJ2-3; TRBD1 matches at 7 bases. This CDR3 spans 14 amino acids. The germline CDR1 and CDR2 sequences are KGHDR and SFDVKD. J was trimmed by 5 bases and V by 7 bases; bases with no gene match: 8. The CDR3 DNA sequence: TGTGCCACCAGGAGACAGGGCTCGGGAGATACGCAGTATTTT. It is translated as CATRRQGSGDTQYF.

Comments on this clone: Other DNA sequences of this sample code for an identical CDR3. This chain links TRBV2 with TRBJ1-5; no reliable D call. Germline lookup yields CDR1 SNHLY and CDR2 FYNNEI. The V gene lost 6 bases and the J gene lost 1 base, with 4 bases spanning the gap. This CDR3 contains 12 residues. CDR3 coding DNA: TGTGCCAGCAGCGCGAGCAATCAGCCCCAGCATTTT. Its translation is CASSASNQPQHF.

This rearrangement joins TRBV27 to TRBJ1-5, with TRBD1 matching 7 bases. V lost 5 bases to trimming and J lost 4 bases; unmatched junction nucleotides: 2. Per the germline V gene, CDR1 is MNHEY and CDR2 is SMNVEV (reference sequence). This CDR3 spans 13 amino acids. The CDR3 DNA reads as TGTGCCAGCAGTACACAGGGGAATCAGCCCCAGCATTTT. This codes for CASSTQGNQPQHF.

The chain has TRBV12-3 or TRBV12-4 and TRBJ1-1; D unclear. V was pared by 2 bases and J by 0 bases, with 4 bases between. The length of the CDR3 is 13 residues. The CDR3 loop is CASSLSMNTEAFF. The CDR3 bases are TGTGCCAGCAGTTTAAGCATGAACACTGAAGCTTTCTTT.

The gene calls are TRBV28 and TRBJ1-6, with TRBD1 identical over 7 bases. Unmatched junction bases numbered 8, after V lost 6 bases and J lost 9 bases. This CDR3 has 14 amino acids. Germline V gives CDR1 MDHEN, CDR2 SYDVKM. DNA for the CDR3: TGTGCCAGCAGCCCGACAGGGTTCAGTTCACCCCTCCACTTT. It translates to CASSPTGFSSPLHF.

This chain joins TRBV7-2 and TRBJ1-2; D is unresolved. The CDR3 has 14 amino acids. The V end was cut by 1 base, the J end by 4 bases, with 10 bases between. Looked up from germline, CDR1 is SGHTA and CDR2 is FQGNSA. CDR3 residues: CASSLVGEIYGYTF. In nucleotides, the CDR3 is TGTGCCAGCAGCTTAGTCGGGGAAATCTATGGCTACACCTTC.

This clone occurred once. The chain carries TRBV10-3 and TRBJ2-5; D is perhaps TRBD2 (5 bases). The CDR3 has 15 residues. V lost 0 bases and J 6 bases, leaving 14 bases between the germline ends. Looked up from germline, CDR1 is ENHRY and CDR2 is SYGVKD. CDR3 DNA sequence: TGTGCCATCAGTGAGTCAACCCGGGATATTCAGACCCAGTACTTC. This encodes CAISESTRDIQTQYF.

A single count supports this clone. The rearrangement links TRBV5-1 to TRBJ1-1; no clear D. V was clipped by 4 bases and J by 1 base, with 11 bases between them. The CDR3 is made up of 14 amino acids. Germline V CDR1 and CDR2: SGHRS, YFSETQ. CDR3 residues: CASSQDFGNTEAFF. The CDR3 DNA reads TGCGCCAGCAGCCAAGATTTCGGGAACACTGAAGCTTTCTTT.

This clone was seen only once. The gene calls are TRBV11-2 and TRBJ2-7; D possibly corresponds to TRBD1 (6 bases). V was pared by 5 bases and J by 2 bases, with 13 bases between. The germline CDR1 and CDR2 sequences are SGHAT and FQNNGV. The CDR3 has 14 residues. In DNA, the CDR3 is TGTGCCAGCAGCCTTTTCCAGGGGACCTACGAGCAGTACTTC. The encoded protein is CASSLFQGTYEQYF.

The gene calls are TRBV18 and TRBJ1-4; D is unclear. Germline loops: CDR1 KGHSH, CDR2 LQKENI. V dropped 6 bases and J dropped 2 bases, with 7 bases sitting between them. This CDR3 is built from 13 residues. The DNA for the CDR3 is TGTGCCAGCTCGTCGGGGACTAATGAAAAACTGTTTTTT. Protein: CASSSGTNEKLFF.

The chain recombines TRBV19 with TRBJ2-7; 8 nucleotides line up with TRBD1. Looked up from germline, CDR1 is LNHDA and CDR2 is SQIVND (reference sequence). This CDR3 is 14 amino acids long. V was pared by 5 bases and J by 2 bases, with 5 bases of the junction left unmatched. The CDR3 protein is CASSGTGLPYEQYF. As DNA, the CDR3 is TGTGCCAGTAGTGGGACAGGATTACCCTACGAGCAGTACTTC.

In its sample, this clone was seen once. J is TRBJ2-3 and V is TRBV15; D might be TRBD2 (6 bases). The CDR3 has 15 amino acids. The germline V and J ends were trimmed by 0 bases and 4 bases, with 11 bases remaining between them. Germline V lookup: CDR1 LNHNV, CDR2 YYDKDF (reference sequence). The CDR3 protein is CATSRESGTSDTQYF. CDR3 DNA sequence: TGTGCCACCAGCAGAGAGTCCGGGACTTCAGATACGCAGTATTTT.

This clone was observed a single time. The chain is built from TRBV5-6 and TRBJ1-5, with D maybe TRBD1 (6 bases). V lost 4 bases to trimming and J lost 1 base, with 12 bases between them. The CDR3 totals 15 residues. CDR1 SGHDT and CDR2 YYEEEE come from the germline V gene. The CDR3 nucleotides read TGTGCCAGCAGCGTCAATGGACAGAGCAATCAGCCCCAGCATTTT. This sequence encodes CASSVNGQSNQPQHF.

The rearrangement joins TRBV28 to TRBJ2-7, with D perhaps matching TRBD2 (6 bases). CDR1 is MDHEN, CDR2 SYDVKM, per germline. Trimming removed 3 bases at V and 6 bases at J, with 12 bases between. This CDR3 has 13 amino acids. CDR3 amino acids: CASSFGRSGEQYF. In DNA form, the CDR3 reads TGTGCCAGCAGTTTTGGGAGGAGCGGCGAGCAGTACTTC.

The chain combines TRBV28 with TRBJ2-5, with D perhaps matching TRBD1 (5 bases). There are 12 residues in the CDR3. Per germline, CDR1 MDHEN and CDR2 SYDVKM. The V end was cut by 7 bases, the J end by 4 bases, with 10 bases between. CDR3 protein: CASKDKRETQYF. CDR3 bases: TGTGCCAGCAAGGACAAGAGAGAGACCCAGTACTTC.

V gene TRBV5-1 combines with J gene TRBJ1-4, with 9 positions matching TRBD1. V dropped 4 bases and J dropped 7; count of bases not matched to a gene: 5. This CDR3 is built from 14 residues. Germline-derived CDR1 and CDR2 are SGHRS and YFSETQ. DNA of the CDR3: TGCGCCAGCAGCCCGGGACAGGGACCTGAAAAACTGTTTTTT. Protein: CASSPGQGPEKLFF.

This clone was counted a single time. The chain has TRBV5-1 and TRBJ2-7; 9 nucleotides match TRBD1. CDR1 is SGHRS, CDR2 YFSETQ, per germline. CDR3 length equals 15 residues. J gave up 7 bases and V 2 bases, and 10 bases lay outside the gene matches. The CDR3 region has the DNA TGCGCCAGCAGCTTTGAAGGACAGGGGACCACGGAGCAGTACTTC. Residues: CASSFEGQGTTEQYF.

This chain connects TRBV7-9 to TRBJ2-7; possible D gene TRBD2, 6 bases. The CDR3 length is 13 residues. Trimming cost V 5 bases and J 6 bases, with 14 bases left between them. Germline lookup yields CDR1 SEHNR and CDR2 FQNEAQ (reference sequence). This CDR3 is CASSLRDGGEQYF. DNA for the CDR3: TGTGCCAGCAGCCTGCGGGACGGCGGCGAGCAGTACTTC.

The V gene is TRBV18, the J gene TRBJ2-2, with 11 positions matching TRBD2. V lost 1 base and J lost 6; bases outside the gene matches: 4. The CDR3 has 16 amino acids. CDR1 is KGHSH, CDR2 LQKENI, per germline. The CDR3 sequence: CASSPRGTSGAGELFF. The CDR3 nucleotides read TGTGCCAGCTCACCACGTGGGACTAGCGGCGCCGGGGAGCTGTTTTTT. The whole variable domain, filled in from reference TRBV18 and TRBJ2-2, reads NAGVMQNPRHLVRRRGQEARLRCSPMKGHSHVYWYRQLPEEGLKFMVYLQKENIIDESGMPKERFSAEFPKEGPSILRIQQVVRGDSAAYFCASSPRGTSGAGELFFGEGSRLTVL.

The chain is built from TRBV12-5 and TRBJ2-1; 9 nucleotides match TRBD1. The CDR3 contains 15 residues. CDR1 is LGHNT, CDR2 FRNRAP, per germline. With V trimmed by 7 bases and J by 2 bases, 6 bases remained unmatched. Here the CDR3 DNA reads TGTGCTAGTGCCAGGGACAGGGACCCCTACAATGAGCAGTTCTTC. Encoded protein: CASARDRDPYNEQFF.

The rearrangement links TRBV6-5 to TRBJ1-4; 11 positions agree with TRBD1. This CDR3 region has 14 residues. Trimming removed 7 bases from V and 8 bases from J; junction bases left unmatched: 6. Germline V CDR1 and CDR2: MNHEY, SVGAGI. CDR3 loop: CASKRGQGDEKLFF. The CDR3 DNA reads as TGTGCCAGCAAACGGGGACAGGGGGACGAAAAACTGTTTTTT.